These T cell receptor beta chains were read from a single sample in a study of shared clonotypes between healthy human individuals. Sequenced by immunoSEQ multiplex PCR; TCRdb stores in-frame clones only, minus some. This table has more than 1,200,000 clones, just under 99% appearing once. Sequencing was performed on naive CD4+ T cells sorted from blood. All receptors derive from a man aged 25-45 years in good health. Both conserved end residues are part of each CDR3. Fields, in order: J gene, V gene, D gene, clone size, CDR3 DNA, CDR3 protein. A D gene is named only where the DNA matches it firmly. Some rows mark clone size as missing; the rest say once, few, many or name a class of expanded clone.

J gene: TRBJ2-1; V gene: TRBV11-2; D gene: .; clone size: .; CDR3 DNA: TGTGCCAGCAGCTTATATGCGGGACAGTACTCCTACAATGAGCAGTTCTTC; CDR3 protein: CASSLYAGQYSYNEQFF
J gene: TRBJ2-3; V gene: TRBV6-6; D gene: TRBD1; clone size: .; CDR3 DNA: TGTGCCAGCAGACGACAGGGGTATACGCAGTATTTT; CDR3 protein: CASRRQGYTQYF
J gene: TRBJ2-2; V gene: TRBV7-9; D gene: .; clone size: once; CDR3 DNA: TGTGCCAGCAGATCGGGCACCTACACCGGGGAGCTGTTTTTT; CDR3 protein: CASRSGTYTGELFF
J gene: TRBJ2-1; V gene: TRBV14; D gene: TRBD1; clone size: .; CDR3 DNA: TGTGCCAGCAGCCAAGTGGGACAGGGTTGGAACAATGAGCAGTTCTTC; CDR3 protein: CASSQVGQGWNNEQFF
J gene: TRBJ1-5; V gene: TRBV5-5; D gene: .; clone size: .; CDR3 DNA: TGTGCCAGCAGTGCCAATAGAGTCAATCAGCCCCAGCATTTT; CDR3 protein: CASSANRVNQPQHF
J gene: TRBJ2-1; V gene: TRBV30; D gene: TRBD2; clone size: .; CDR3 DNA: TGTGCCTGGAGTGGGACTAGCGGGAGGCACAATGAGCAGTTCTTC; CDR3 protein: CAWSGTSGRHNEQFF
J gene: TRBJ2-3; V gene: TRBV20-1; D gene: .; clone size: .; CDR3 DNA: TGCAGTGGACTGATGGGAGATACGCAGTATTTT; CDR3 protein: CSGLMGDTQYF
J gene: TRBJ2-2; V gene: TRBV7-6; D gene: .; clone size: .; CDR3 DNA: TGTGCCAGCAGCTTAACCCAACCCGGGGGCACCGGGGAGCTGTTTTTT; CDR3 protein: CASSLTQPGGTGELFF
J gene: TRBJ2-2; V gene: TRBV7-2; D gene: TRBD1; clone size: .; CDR3 DNA: TGTGCCAGCAGCTTAACGGGACAGCCCACCGGGGAGCTGTTTTTT; CDR3 protein: CASSLTGQPTGELFF
J gene: TRBJ2-7; V gene: TRBV28; D gene: TRBD1; clone size: .; CDR3 DNA: TGTGCCAGCAGTTTAGGGACAGGGGGTAACCCCTACGAGCAGTACTTC; CDR3 protein: CASSLGTGGNPYEQYF
J gene: TRBJ1-5; V gene: TRBV6-6; D gene: .; clone size: .; CDR3 DNA: TGTGCCAGCATTAAGGGGGGGCATGGCAATCAGCCCCAGCATTTT; CDR3 protein: CASIKGGHGNQPQHF
J gene: TRBJ2-5; V gene: TRBV5-1; D gene: TRBD2; clone size: .; CDR3 DNA: TGCGCCAGCAGCTTGTGGACTAGCGGCCCCCAAGAGACCCAGTACTTC; CDR3 protein: CASSLWTSGPQETQYF
J gene: TRBJ2-7; V gene: TRBV18; D gene: TRBD2; clone size: .; CDR3 DNA: TGTGCCAGCTCACAAATCGGACTAGCTTTACCGACCGGCTACGAGCAGTACTTC; CDR3 protein: CASSQIGLALPTGYEQYF
J gene: TRBJ2-3; V gene: TRBV7-2; D gene: TRBD2; clone size: .; CDR3 DNA: TGTGCCAGCAGCTTAGGGGGACTATCAGATACGCAGTATTTT; CDR3 protein: CASSLGGLSDTQYF
J gene: TRBJ2-7; V gene: TRBV28; D gene: TRBD2; clone size: .; CDR3 DNA: TGTGCCAGCCCCCCCAGGGGGACTAGCGGCTCCTACGAGCAGTACTTC; CDR3 protein: CASPPRGTSGSYEQYF
J gene: TRBJ2-1; V gene: TRBV6-1; D gene: .; clone size: .; CDR3 DNA: TGTGCCAGCAGTGAAGTGGGGCATGAGCAGTTCTTC; CDR3 protein: CASSEVGHEQFF
J gene: TRBJ2-7; V gene: TRBV28; D gene: .; clone size: .; CDR3 DNA: TGTGCCAGCAGTCTTGCGCGGACCTACGAGCAGTACTTC; CDR3 protein: CASSLARTYEQYF
J gene: TRBJ2-4; V gene: TRBV11-2; D gene: .; clone size: .; CDR3 DNA: TGTGCCAGCAGCCCCCCCCGGAGGGGAAACATTCAGTACTTC; CDR3 protein: CASSPPRRGNIQYF
J gene: TRBJ2-2; V gene: TRBV7-8; D gene: .; clone size: .; CDR3 DNA: TGTGCCAGCAGCTTAATCGGCGGGGAGCTGTTTTTT; CDR3 protein: CASSLIGGELFF
J gene: TRBJ1-5; V gene: TRBV5-8; D gene: .; clone size: .; CDR3 DNA: TGTGCCAGCAGCTTGGCGTTTAGAGCCGGGCATTTT; CDR3 protein: CASSLAFRAGHF
J gene: TRBJ2-7; V gene: TRBV19; D gene: .; clone size: .; CDR3 DNA: TGTGCCAGTAGCATTCAGGACAGTTCCTACGAGCAGTACTTC; CDR3 protein: CASSIQDSSYEQYF
J gene: TRBJ2-7; V gene: TRBV28; D gene: .; clone size: .; CDR3 DNA: TGTGCCATCCATTCGACCCCGCCTGCCTACGAGCAGTACTTC; CDR3 protein: CAIHSTPPAYEQYF
J gene: TRBJ2-1; V gene: TRBV29-1; D gene: .; clone size: .; CDR3 DNA: TGCAGCGCGCGGGGAGACTCCTACAATGAGCAGTTCTTC; CDR3 protein: CSARGDSYNEQFF
J gene: TRBJ1-5; V gene: TRBV7-2; D gene: .; clone size: .; CDR3 DNA: TGTGCCAGCAGCCCAACAGGGTTCAGCGGTCAGCCCCAGCATTTT; CDR3 protein: CASSPTGFSGQPQHF
J gene: TRBJ2-7; V gene: TRBV29-1; D gene: TRBD2; clone size: .; CDR3 DNA: TGCAGCGGTGGGGGACTAGCCGACGAGCAGTACTTC; CDR3 protein: CSGGGLADEQYF
J gene: TRBJ1-4; V gene: TRBV18; D gene: .; clone size: .; CDR3 DNA: TGTGCCAGCTCACCGGGCGGGGCGCGTTCCTTTGCAACTAATGAAAAACTGTTTTTT; CDR3 protein: CASSPGGARSFATNEKLFF
J gene: TRBJ2-1; V gene: TRBV27; D gene: TRBD2; clone size: .; CDR3 DNA: TGTGCCAGCAGTCCCCTTTTTAGCGGGAGGGCCCATGAGCAGTTCTTC; CDR3 protein: CASSPLFSGRAHEQFF
J gene: TRBJ2-7; V gene: TRBV7-8; D gene: .; clone size: .; CDR3 DNA: TGTGCCAGCAGCTTGGTACGGCTGAGGAGCTCCTACGAGCAGTACTTC; CDR3 protein: CASSLVRLRSSYEQYF
J gene: TRBJ2-3; V gene: TRBV7-9; D gene: TRBD2; clone size: few; CDR3 DNA: TGTGCCAGCAGCCAACTCGGGGGGGAGTTAGTCGGAGATACGCAGTATTTT; CDR3 protein: CASSQLGGELVGDTQYF
J gene: TRBJ1-1; V gene: TRBV30; D gene: TRBD1; clone size: .; CDR3 DNA: TGTGCCTGGAGTGTAAGACAGGGGTTCATGAACACTGAAGCTTTCTTT; CDR3 protein: CAWSVRQGFMNTEAFF
J gene: TRBJ1-2; V gene: TRBV19; D gene: .; clone size: .; CDR3 DNA: TGTGCCAGTAGTGAAGCTCGACGGTACCACTACACCTTC; CDR3 protein: CASSEARRYHYTF
J gene: TRBJ2-3; V gene: TRBV5-1; D gene: .; clone size: .; CDR3 DNA: TGCGCCAGCAGCTTGCCAGAGACTTTTTATACGCAGTATTTT; CDR3 protein: CASSLPETFYTQYF
J gene: TRBJ2-2; V gene: TRBV28; D gene: TRBD2; clone size: .; CDR3 DNA: TGTGCCAGCAGTTTCCCAGCGGGAGATCACACCGGGGAGCTGTTTTTT; CDR3 protein: CASSFPAGDHTGELFF
J gene: TRBJ2-3; V gene: TRBV5-4; D gene: .; clone size: .; CDR3 DNA: TGTGCCAGCAGCCCCACCAACACCGGCACAGATACGCAGTATTTT; CDR3 protein: CASSPTNTGTDTQYF
J gene: TRBJ2-3; V gene: TRBV19; D gene: TRBD1; clone size: .; CDR3 DNA: TGTGCCAGTAGGTCTACAGGGGGCCCAGATACGCAGTATTTT; CDR3 protein: CASRSTGGPDTQYF
J gene: TRBJ2-7; V gene: TRBV5-5; D gene: TRBD1; clone size: .; CDR3 DNA: TGTGCCAGCAGCTTGGCCTCAGGGGGACCGGGGTACGAGCAGTACTTC; CDR3 protein: CASSLASGGPGYEQYF
J gene: TRBJ1-1; V gene: TRBV5-1; D gene: .; clone size: .; CDR3 DNA: TGCGCCAGCAGCTTAAGACAGCCGAACACTGAAGCTTTCTTT; CDR3 protein: CASSLRQPNTEAFF
J gene: TRBJ1-1; V gene: TRBV28; D gene: .; clone size: .; CDR3 DNA: TGTGCCAGCAGTTTGGTAAGCACTGAAGCTTTCTTT; CDR3 protein: CASSLVSTEAFF
J gene: TRBJ1-1; V gene: TRBV7-9; D gene: TRBD1; clone size: .; CDR3 DNA: TGTGCCAGCAGCCCTACCGGGACAGCGACTGAAGCTTTCTTT; CDR3 protein: CASSPTGTATEAFF
J gene: TRBJ2-5; V gene: TRBV20-1; D gene: .; clone size: .; CDR3 DNA: TGCAGTGCTAGGTGGGAAGAGACCCAGTACTTC; CDR3 protein: CSARWEETQYF
J gene: TRBJ2-1; V gene: TRBV19; D gene: .; clone size: .; CDR3 DNA: TGTGCCAGTAGTATAGATCGGGGTTACAATGAGCAGTTCTTC; CDR3 protein: CASSIDRGYNEQFF
J gene: TRBJ2-7; V gene: TRBV19; D gene: .; clone size: .; CDR3 DNA: TGTGCCAGTAGTATTTCGACAAATTACGAGCAGTACTTC; CDR3 protein: CASSISTNYEQYF
J gene: TRBJ2-1; V gene: TRBV5-1; D gene: .; clone size: few; CDR3 DNA: TGCGCCAGCAGCTTGGAGTACAATGAGCAGTTCTTC; CDR3 protein: CASSLEYNEQFF
J gene: TRBJ2-1; V gene: TRBV5-4; D gene: .; clone size: .; CDR3 DNA: TGTGCCAGCAGCTTCAAGGGGCCCTCCTACAATGAGCAGTTCTTC; CDR3 protein: CASSFKGPSYNEQFF
J gene: TRBJ2-7; V gene: TRBV7-9; D gene: TRBD2; clone size: .; CDR3 DNA: TGTGCCAGCAGCTTAAACCCGGCGGGGGGAGAGCAGTACTTC; CDR3 protein: CASSLNPAGGEQYF
J gene: TRBJ2-3; V gene: TRBV7-2; D gene: TRBD1; clone size: .; CDR3 DNA: TGTGCCAGCACCCAAACCCGGGACAGGGTACAAGATACGCAGTATTTT; CDR3 protein: CASTQTRDRVQDTQYF
J gene: TRBJ2-1; V gene: TRBV11-2; D gene: TRBD2; clone size: .; CDR3 DNA: TGTGCCAGCAGCTTAGGGACTAGCGGGAGGGCAACTGAGCAGTTCTTC; CDR3 protein: CASSLGTSGRATEQFF
J gene: TRBJ1-4; V gene: TRBV2; D gene: TRBD1; clone size: .; CDR3 DNA: TGTGCCAGCAGCTTTGGACAGGGTGAAAAACTGTTTTTT; CDR3 protein: CASSFGQGEKLFF
J gene: TRBJ2-3; V gene: TRBV9; D gene: .; clone size: once; CDR3 DNA: TGTGCCAGCAGCGTAGATCTAGCTAGTCATACGCAGTATTTT; CDR3 protein: CASSVDLASHTQYF
J gene: TRBJ1-2; V gene: TRBV18; D gene: .; clone size: .; CDR3 DNA: TGTGCCAGCTCACCACCAGGGTTCTATGGCTACACCTTC; CDR3 protein: CASSPPGFYGYTF
J gene: TRBJ1-4; V gene: TRBV28; D gene: .; clone size: .; CDR3 DNA: TGTGCCAGCAGTCCCTCGGACGGTGCAACTAATGAAAAACTGTTTTTT; CDR3 protein: CASSPSDGATNEKLFF
J gene: TRBJ2-5; V gene: TRBV6-6; D gene: TRBD1; clone size: .; CDR3 DNA: TGTGCCAGCAAATACCGGGGACAGGGCCAAGAGACCCAGTACTTC; CDR3 protein: CASKYRGQGQETQYF
J gene: TRBJ2-3; V gene: TRBV2; D gene: TRBD2; clone size: .; CDR3 DNA: TGTGCCAGCATCGCGGGGGGGGCAAGCACAGATACGCAGTATTTT; CDR3 protein: CASIAGGASTDTQYF